The entry that follows covers one T cell receptor (beta chain) sequence. The specificity of this receptor is unknown. The data belong to a study of cytomegalovirus exposure and HLA in healthy donors (dated by TCRdb to about 2017). About the full investigation: According to an earlier analysis of 587 of the donors, about 179 million T cells yielded roughly 110 million unique TCR beta sequences and about 280 Gb of sequence data. An early release covering approximately 600 HLA-typed donors comprised 300 to 350 gigabases of sequencing data and roughly 85 million unique TCR sequences. Of the 350 to 400 genotyped donors, 81% fell in the genetic ancestry cluster associated with self-reported Caucasian donors. The aim of the study was to test whether cataloging public T cell receptors could identify signatures of past pathogen exposure. The study used immunosequencing to profile the T cell repertoires of approximately 640 subjects and linked those repertoires to cytomegalovirus serostatus. Besides the first cohort of about 730 subjects, a separate validation cohort made up of 120 different subjects was used. To predict cytomegalovirus infection status, the study combined high-throughput TCR immunosequencing, statistical association of individual TCRs with disease status, and machine learning. A later analysis re-analyzed previously published TCR beta repertoires from hundreds of donors and added high-resolution HLA genotyping to study TCR occurrence patterns. Rather than drawing on any new phenotypic data, the later analysis identified candidate immune exposures from TCR beta sequences and the way those sequences occurred across donors. To decide whether each TCR beta V gene segment behaved as functional or pseudogenic, an earlier analysis of fewer than 750 of the donors relied on high-throughput TCR beta sequencing. Donor age, sex, ethnicity and CMV serostatus were collected together with the repertoire data. In a later genetic analysis, genome-wide SNP genotypes for about three fifths of the roughly 670 donors were used, and that subset was treated as a discovery cohort. All discovery cohort repertoires had been generated on a single sequencing platform. HLA typing included class I and class II loci at four-digit resolution. Typing coverage varied by locus: roughly 620-640 donors for A, B, C, DRB1 and DQB1; approximately 500 for DQA1; around 610 for DPA1; roughly 450 for DPB1. Roughly five DR-DQ haplotypes were handled as single units for association and clustering, since linkage in the cohort was strong. Among about 400 genotyped donors of the cohort, an average of around 220,000 unique TCR beta nucleotide sequences was sequenced per donor, of which approximately 18% were non-productive. The investigation overall reported the following: Some IMGT-functional V segments, including TRBV6-2 and TRBV6-3, could not be told apart with the 87-base-pair reads, so those segments were excluded. Because HLA typing was missing for some donors at each locus, association tests included only the typed subset. V-gene and J-gene trimming of TCR beta chains was associated with a missense DCLRE1C variant in a later genetic analysis, and the association was replicated in an independent cohort. Correlated functional status among segregating V segments might reflect linkage disequilibrium, but an unknown experimental factor could not be ruled out. A further reported finding was that TCR beta sequences accurately predicted the HLA-A and HLA-B alleles for most subjects in the first cohort. In a later analysis, 16,951 TCR beta sequences were associated with specific HLA alleles at a false discovery rate of 0.05. A cluster of highly shared sequence variants was judged likely to be a technical artifact of the sequencing pipeline. According to the authors, the approach could potentially be generalized to other disease states and immunological phenotypes. A later analysis found that HLA-associated TCR beta chains were more clonally expanded and had lower generation probabilities than equally common non-associated chains. The only immune exposure information available for the cohort was CMV serostatus. This cohort had only TCR beta chains sequenced, and the lack of alpha or paired-chain data limited which features could be detected. A later analysis found that TCR association rates varied across HLA loci, with DRB1 alleles showing the most associated TCRs and HLA-C alleles the fewest. In a later analysis, most CMV-associated TCR beta chains were found to appear HLA-restricted, with HLA associations seemingly driven largely by CMV exposure. In an earlier analysis of around 600 of the donors, most TCR beta V segments appeared in productive rearrangements about 90% or about 30% of the time, broadly matching IMGT annotations. Because counts were too low, approximately 15 rarely observed V segments, including chromosome 9 orphons, were excluded from the earlier analysis of 500 to 700 of the donors. Sequencing depth was assumed to be roughly uniform across donors in the presence/absence analyses, though that assumption may not hold. The study listed 150 to 200 TCR beta chains as associated with cytomegalovirus. In both the original and validation cohorts, the classifier was reported to diagnose cytomegalovirus status with high specificity and sensitivity. Assigning TCR associations to individual alleles was difficult when HLA alleles, especially DR and DQ, strongly co-occurred. Most TCR sequences were seen in very few donors, while some public TCRs were found in many individuals. A later genetic analysis reported fewer N-insertions in productive TCRs among donors in an Asian-associated ancestry cluster than the approximately 670-donor mean. A later analysis reported that several top co-occurrence clusters appeared linked to parvovirus B19, influenza, CMV and Epstein-Barr virus. In vitro tests confirmed that three of the cytomegalovirus-associated TCR beta chains recognize cytomegalovirus antigens.

V lost 1 base and J lost 5 bases; the stretch between them is 21 bases long. As encoded in the germline V gene, CDR1 is MGHRA while CDR2 is YSYEKL. The CDR3 covers 18 residues, taking in both the cysteine and the phenylalanine. Here the CDR3 DNA is all that survives: 54 bases in frame from base 1. The cohort comprised some 700 healthy bone marrow donors. At the time of sampling, every cohort member was nominally healthy, though immune exposures that went unrecorded were likely present. The donor tested CMV seropositive and was one of the 289 seropositive cohort members. Each donor provided a peripheral blood sample, and peripheral blood mononuclear cells were used for TCR beta sequencing. The Qiagen DNeasy Blood Extraction Kit was used to extract genomic DNA from the blood cell samples. Libraries were constructed by the immunoSEQ multiplex PCR assay. For the multiplex PCR, a mixture combining 60 forward primers for TCR Vbeta segments and 13 reverse primers for TCR Jbeta segments was used. The CDR3 region of rearranged TCR beta genes was amplified from genomic DNA with a multiplex PCR assay. On the Illumina HiSeq System, the amplified TCR beta libraries were sequenced as 87-base-pair reads. Processing in the source paper ran as follows. In a later analysis, around 80 million unique TCR beta chains were counted across the approximately 620 repertoires, and about 10 million of these chains were shared by at least two donors. A nearest-neighbor algorithm error-corrected the raw reads and collapsed the reads into unique sequences, merging closely related sequences to remove PCR and sequencing errors. V, D and J gene segments were assigned by aligning CDR3 sequences to IMGT reference sequences. Each retained sequence needed at least a six-nucleotide match to both a V gene segment and a J gene segment. A rearrangement was called productive if the CDR3 had no stop codons and remained in frame with V and J, and every other rearrangement was called non-productive. CDR3 was defined according to IMGT convention as the region running from the second conserved V-encoded cysteine to the conserved J-encoded phenylalanine. The earlier analysis of about 530 of the donors excluded any sequence lacking an unambiguous match to a single V gene segment. An earlier analysis of just under 600 of the donors called V segments functional above 56.7% productive rearrangements and segregating when the between-donor standard deviation exceeded 5%. A statistical classification framework was built to diagnose cytomegalovirus status from the catalog of TCR beta chain sequences. A later analysis assigned V and J genes by comparing TCR nucleotide sequences with IMGT/GENE-DB human TR gene sequences. The TCRdist pipeline was used in a later analysis to assign CDR3 sequences and most-parsimonious VDJ recombination scenarios. In a later analysis, every TCR beta chain was defined by the combination of its CDR3 amino acid sequence and its V-gene family, and reads without a unique V-gene family were dropped. As a way to deal with suspected cross-contamination and a sequencing artifact, a later analysis dropped hundreds of nucleotide sequences that were highly shared and had low generation probability. A later analysis calculated a clonal expansion index for each public chain from normalized within-repertoire ranks of inferred template counts. In a later analysis, generation probabilities were computed with a VDJ recombination model fitted to out-of-frame rearrangements, and the resulting probabilities were checked against IGoR. Hypergeometric tests were used in a later analysis to score TCR-TCR, TCR-HLA and TCR-CMV co-occurrence, with a repertoire-size bias correction applied to the TCR pairs. In a later analysis, false discovery rates were estimated by permuting HLA or CMV assignments 20 times. In a later analysis, co-occurring TCRs were grouped using DBSCAN, and TCRdist sequence similarity was added for clustering within HLA-allele-positive subsets. Repertoires with fewer than 30,000 or more than 120,000 public chains were left out of co-occurrence clustering, as were four to six repertoires with anomalous nucleotide sharing. TCRdb took over this immuneACCESS table, retaining in-frame rearrangements with V and J assigned. Such tables are incomplete; in checked studies, under half of the missing clones stem from an unresolved V gene, and the remainder is unexplained. The V and J calls and clone size were taken over from that table, and D and trimming were inferred from the DNA. The sample table records 150,000 to 200,000 clones. Together, the top ten hold less than 0.95% of the sample.

The chain uses TRBV4-1 and TRBJ2-1; TRBD2 could be the D gene, as 5 bases match. This clonotype originated in a woman aged 18-29 years in good health and CMV-seropositive. Sequences were obtained from PBMCs. Here is the DNA: TGCGCCAGCAGCCAAGTAGTGGGAGCACGCCCTCCCCACAATGAGCAGTTCTTC. The encoded protein is CASSQVVGARPPHNEQFF.